The clone carrying this TCR beta chain is deemed medium-sized by its frequency. Its antigen remains unidentified. The data derive from a study of CXCR3-negative and CXCR3-positive naive CD8 T cells. Across the whole study: Per-library TRB read counts averaged about 1.5 +/- 0.3 million, adding up to about 130 million in total. Points from the study as a whole: Higher TRB CDR3 hydrophobicity marked CXCR3-positive naive cells relative to CXCR3-negative naive cells. Comparison of naive CXCR3-negative and CXCR3-positive cells revealed similar TRBV-TRBJ usage, while memory cells differed.

The CDR3 spans 16 residues. The germline CDR1 and CDR2 sequences are SGHVS and FQNEAQ. Researchers prepared the TRB cDNA libraries using 5' RACE with UMI labels. For each CDR3 protein, TCRdb gives one entry from its re-call of the 5' RACE reads, without DNA. Here the sample table reports some 7,000 distinct CDR3 sequences. Definition of naive CD8+ T cells rested on a CD45RO-CCR7+CD27+CD95- profile. The sample was naive CXCR3- CD8+ T cells from blood. Subset denoted: CD45RO-CCR7+CD27+CD95- naive CD8+ T cells lacking CXCR3 (TNR3-). This rearrangement joins TRBV7-8 to TRBJ2-3; TCRdb reports TRBD2, a call that lacks DNA to check it against. This receptor was obtained from a human donor in good health. Some clones in this sample may be carry-over from other donors' samples. The CDR3 spells CASSNPGLGFADTQYF.